A selection of T cell receptor beta chains follows, all from one sample in a study of control samples from healthy donors and cancer patients. The method was immunoSEQ multiplex PCR; TCRdb's version includes in-frame clones alone and lacks a portion of them. The sample includes 90,000 to 100,000 clones, just over 90% of them seen just once. Sequencing used blood. These receptors all stem from a woman aged 18-29 years in good health. CDR3s include the opening cysteine and the closing phenylalanine or tryptophan. Each record gives: CDR3 DNA, CDR3 protein, V gene, clone size, J gene, D gene. A D gene is named only where the DNA matches it firmly. Clone size, where shown, is once, few, many, or a class for clones that have expanded.

DNA: TGTGCCAGCTCACCCAGATCAGGGACTACGAACACTGAAGCTTTCTTT; CDR3: CASSPRSGTTNTEAFF; V: TRBV18; size: .; J: TRBJ1-1; D: .
DNA: TGTGCCAGCAGCTTAGACGGCTATGGCTACACCTTC; CDR3: CASSLDGYGYTF; V: TRBV11-3; size: few; J: TRBJ1-2; D: .
DNA: TGCGCCAGCAGCCAAAGGGACAGGGTTGGGAATTCACCCCTCCACTTT; CDR3: CASSQRDRVGNSPLHF; V: TRBV4-1; size: .; J: TRBJ1-6; D: TRBD1
DNA: TGTGCCAGCAGCCAACGGACAGGGGGCGTGGGGCTAACCTATAATTCACCCCTCCACTTT; CDR3: CASSQRTGGVGLTYNSPLHF; V: TRBV3-1/TRBV3-2; size: .; J: TRBJ1-6; D: TRBD1
DNA: TGTGCCAGCAGCCAAACAGGGACAGTAGAAGAGACCCAGTACTTC; CDR3: CASSQTGTVEETQYF; V: TRBV4-2; size: .; J: TRBJ2-5; D: TRBD1
DNA: TGTGCCAGCAGTTTAGCTGGGGCCAACGTCCTGACTTTC; CDR3: CASSLAGANVLTF; V: TRBV27; size: .; J: TRBJ2-6; D: .
DNA: TGTGCCAGCAGCTTGGCCGATAGGGTTGAAGCTTTCTTT; CDR3: CASSLADRVEAFF; V: TRBV5-5; size: .; J: TRBJ1-1; D: .
DNA: TGTGCCAGCACCCACGTTGGGGGGCGAAATGAGCAGTTCTTC; CDR3: CASTHVGGRNEQFF; V: TRBV3-1/TRBV3-2; size: .; J: TRBJ2-1; D: .
DNA: TGTGCCACCAGCAGAGGTGCAGGGGGCGGCTACACCTTC; CDR3: CATSRGAGGGYTF; V: TRBV15; size: .; J: TRBJ1-2; D: TRBD1
DNA: TGTGCCAGCAGCCTCAGTAACACTGAAGCTTTCTTT; CDR3: CASSLSNTEAFF; V: TRBV6-6; size: .; J: TRBJ1-1; D: .
DNA: TGTGCCAGCAGTCCGGAGGACAGGGGTAACTATGGCTACACCTTC; CDR3: CASSPEDRGNYGYTF; V: TRBV6-5; size: .; J: TRBJ1-2; D: TRBD1
DNA: TGTGCCGGCCGTAAGGGTGAAGGTGAAAAACTGTTTTTT; CDR3: CAGRKGEGEKLFF; V: TRBV2; size: .; J: TRBJ1-4; D: .
DNA: TGTGCCAGCAGCTTCAGTACGAGCTATAATTCACCCCTCCACTTT; CDR3: CASSFSTSYNSPLHF; V: TRBV11-1; size: .; J: TRBJ1-6; D: .
DNA: TGTGCCACCGAAGGAGACGGGACAGGGGAAGGGGATAATTCACCCCTCCACTTT; CDR3: CATEGDGTGEGDNSPLHF; V: TRBV10-3; size: .; J: TRBJ1-6; D: TRBD1
DNA: TGTGCCAGCAGGAAGGACGATTATTCACCCCTCCACTTT; CDR3: CASRKDDYSPLHF; V: TRBV7-3; size: .; J: TRBJ1-6; D: .
DNA: TGTGCCAGCAGTTTAAAACTTCGGGGCTCACCCCTCCACTTT; CDR3: CASSLKLRGSPLHF; V: TRBV27; size: .; J: TRBJ1-6; D: .
DNA: TGTGCCAGCACTAAGCACGCCCAGTACTTC; CDR3: CASTKHAQYF; V: TRBV27; size: .; J: TRBJ2-5; D: .
DNA: TGCGCCAGCAGCTCGAAACCCACCGGGACAGGGGCCTACGAGCAGTACTTC; CDR3: CASSSKPTGTGAYEQYF; V: TRBV5-1; size: .; J: TRBJ2-7; D: TRBD1
DNA: TGCGCCAGCAGCCAAGATCCGAGGACATTTATGAACACTGAAGCTTTCTTT; CDR3: CASSQDPRTFMNTEAFF; V: TRBV4-1; size: .; J: TRBJ1-1; D: .
DNA: TGTGCCAGCAGCTTGGCAGGGAACTATGGCTACACCTTC; CDR3: CASSLAGNYGYTF; V: TRBV5-4; size: .; J: TRBJ1-2; D: .
DNA: TGCGCCAGCAGCCTATCAACAGGGTCCGGCGAAAAACTGTTTTTT; CDR3: CASSLSTGSGEKLFF; V: TRBV4-1; size: once; J: TRBJ1-4; D: .
DNA: TGTGCCAGCAGCGGAGGATCTAGCGGGGGGTACGAGCAGTACTTC; CDR3: CASSGGSSGGYEQYF; V: TRBV13; size: few; J: TRBJ2-7; D: TRBD2
DNA: TGTGCCAGCAGCCCCCAGGGCGGGAGCACTGAAGCTTTCTTT; CDR3: CASSPQGGSTEAFF; V: TRBV4-2; size: .; J: TRBJ1-1; D: .
DNA: TGCGCCAGCAGCTTGGGGTTTAGCAGCACTGAAGCTTTCTTT; CDR3: CASSLGFSSTEAFF; V: TRBV5-1; size: .; J: TRBJ1-1; D: .
DNA: TGTGCCAGCAGTTTCCCCGGGACAGGGGTTACGAACACTGAAGCTTTCTTT; CDR3: CASSFPGTGVTNTEAFF; V: TRBV2; size: .; J: TRBJ1-1; D: TRBD1
DNA: TGTGCCAGCAGTAAAGATAGGGGAGTGAACACTGAAGCTTTCTTT; CDR3: CASSKDRGVNTEAFF; V: TRBV27; size: once; J: TRBJ1-1; D: .
DNA: TGCGCCAGCAGCTTGGGGACAGGGGTTCGGGAGCAGTACTTC; CDR3: CASSLGTGVREQYF; V: TRBV5-1; size: .; J: TRBJ2-7; D: TRBD1
DNA: TGTGCCACTCAACGGGGGGCTAATGAAAAACTGTTTTTT; CDR3: CATQRGANEKLFF; V: TRBV24-1; size: .; J: TRBJ1-4; D: .
DNA: TGTGCCAGCAGCGTAGACGGGGGAGCTGGCTACACCTTC; CDR3: CASSVDGGAGYTF; V: TRBV9; size: .; J: TRBJ1-2; D: .
DNA: TGCGCCAGCACCTACTGGCGGGGGGGTTCAAAGCGCACAGATACGCAGTATTTT; CDR3: CASTYWRGGSKRTDTQYF; V: TRBV5-1; size: .; J: TRBJ2-3; D: TRBD2
DNA: TGTGCCAGCAGCGTAGTAGGGGGGGGGCCAGATACGCAGTATTTT; CDR3: CASSVVGGGPDTQYF; V: TRBV9; size: .; J: TRBJ2-3; D: .
DNA: TGTGCCAGCAGTGAAGCGTTGGCATTAGGAGGCTACACCTTC; CDR3: CASSEALALGGYTF; V: TRBV2; size: .; J: TRBJ1-2; D: .
DNA: TGTGCCATCAGTGAGTCCCACGGGGACCTAGGGAATTACGAGCAGTACTTC; CDR3: CAISESHGDLGNYEQYF; V: TRBV10-3; size: .; J: TRBJ2-7; D: .
DNA: TGTGCCAGCAGTCGGGAGGGGGTGAAAGCTTTCTTT; CDR3: CASSREGVKAFF; V: TRBV27; size: .; J: TRBJ1-1; D: .
DNA: TGTGCCAGCAGCTTAGTTTGGGACGGAAAACATGGCTACACCTTC; CDR3: CASSLVWDGKHGYTF; V: TRBV7-2; size: .; J: TRBJ1-2; D: .
DNA: TGTGCCAGCAGTGGCCAGAGGGGGGACTCAGGGAACGAGCAGTACTTC; CDR3: CASSGQRGDSGNEQYF; V: TRBV25-1; size: once; J: TRBJ2-7; D: .
DNA: TGTGCCAGCAGCGCGTGGGGGGCAGGGGGACCCGCAGGCGAGCAGTACTTC; CDR3: CASSAWGAGGPAGEQYF; V: TRBV5-5; size: .; J: TRBJ2-7; D: .
DNA: TGCGCCAGCAGAATCACGACAGGGGGGTACGAGCAGTACTTC; CDR3: CASRITTGGYEQYF; V: TRBV5-1; size: .; J: TRBJ2-7; D: TRBD1
DNA: TGTGCCAGCCAGACAGGGTGGATGAGAGAAAAACTGTTTTTT; CDR3: CASQTGWMREKLFF; V: TRBV6-5; size: .; J: TRBJ1-4; D: TRBD1
DNA: TGCGCCAGCAGCTCGACAGGCGGGTCGCGAAATTCACCCCTCCACTTT; CDR3: CASSSTGGSRNSPLHF; V: TRBV5-1; size: .; J: TRBJ1-6; D: .
DNA: TGTGCCAGCAGCACCGGGACCGAGTCCTACGAGCAGTACTTC; CDR3: CASSTGTESYEQYF; V: TRBV2; size: .; J: TRBJ2-7; D: .
DNA: TGTGCCAGCAGCTTAGTAGGCCCACAAGAGACCCAGTACTTC; CDR3: CASSLVGPQETQYF; V: TRBV11-2; size: .; J: TRBJ2-5; D: .
DNA: TGCGCCAGCAGAGACAGGGCCGGGGAGCTGTTTTTT; CDR3: CASRDRAGELFF; V: TRBV10-2; size: .; J: TRBJ2-2; D: TRBD1
DNA: TGTGCCAGTAGTATTACAGGGGCTACTAGCAATCAGCCCCAGCATTTT; CDR3: CASSITGATSNQPQHF; V: TRBV19; size: .; J: TRBJ1-5; D: TRBD1
DNA: TGTGCCAGCTCAGGGGAGACGGGACAGGTGATGGAGACCCAGTACTTC; CDR3: CASSGETGQVMETQYF; V: TRBV18; size: .; J: TRBJ2-5; D: TRBD1
DNA: TGTGCCAGCAGTTTACTAGCGGGGGGGCAAGGAGATACGCAGTATTTT; CDR3: CASSLLAGGQGDTQYF; V: TRBV6-5; size: .; J: TRBJ2-3; D: TRBD2
DNA: TGTGCCAGCAGGAGTATAGGCTCCTACGAGCAGTACTTC; CDR3: CASRSIGSYEQYF; V: TRBV2; size: .; J: TRBJ2-7; D: .